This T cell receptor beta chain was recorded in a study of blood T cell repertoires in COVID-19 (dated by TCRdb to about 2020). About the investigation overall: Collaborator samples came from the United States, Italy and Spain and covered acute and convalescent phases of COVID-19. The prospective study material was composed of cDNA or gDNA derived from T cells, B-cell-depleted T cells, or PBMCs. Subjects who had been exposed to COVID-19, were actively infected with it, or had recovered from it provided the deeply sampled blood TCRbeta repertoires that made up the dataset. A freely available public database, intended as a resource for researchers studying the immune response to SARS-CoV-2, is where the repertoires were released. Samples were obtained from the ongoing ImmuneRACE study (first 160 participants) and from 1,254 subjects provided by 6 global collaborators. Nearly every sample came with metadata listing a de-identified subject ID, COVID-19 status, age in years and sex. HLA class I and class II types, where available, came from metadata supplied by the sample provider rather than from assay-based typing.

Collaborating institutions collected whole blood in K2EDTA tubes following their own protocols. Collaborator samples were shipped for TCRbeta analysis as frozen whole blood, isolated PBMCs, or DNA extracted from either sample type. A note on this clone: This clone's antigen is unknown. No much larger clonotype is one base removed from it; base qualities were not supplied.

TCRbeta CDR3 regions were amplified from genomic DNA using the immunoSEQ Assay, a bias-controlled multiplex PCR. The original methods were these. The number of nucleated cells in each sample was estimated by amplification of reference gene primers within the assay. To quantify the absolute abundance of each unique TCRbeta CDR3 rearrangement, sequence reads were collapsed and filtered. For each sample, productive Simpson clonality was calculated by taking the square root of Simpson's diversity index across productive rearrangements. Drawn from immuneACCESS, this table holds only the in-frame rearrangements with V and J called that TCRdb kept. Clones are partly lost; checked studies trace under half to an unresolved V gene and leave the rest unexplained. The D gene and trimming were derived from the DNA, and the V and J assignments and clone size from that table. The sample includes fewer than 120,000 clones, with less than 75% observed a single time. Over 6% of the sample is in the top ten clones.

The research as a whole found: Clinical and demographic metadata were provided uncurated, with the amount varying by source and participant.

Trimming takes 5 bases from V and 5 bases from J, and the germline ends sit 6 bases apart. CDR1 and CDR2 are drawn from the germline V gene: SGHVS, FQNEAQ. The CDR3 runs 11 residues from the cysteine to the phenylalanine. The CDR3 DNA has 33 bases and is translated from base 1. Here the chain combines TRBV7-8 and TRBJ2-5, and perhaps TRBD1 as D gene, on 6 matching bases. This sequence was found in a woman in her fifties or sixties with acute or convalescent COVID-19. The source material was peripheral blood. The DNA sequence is TGTGCCAGCAGCCAGGGGGAGACCCAGTACTTC. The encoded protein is CASSQGETQYF.